The 10 T cell receptor beta chains given below trace back to one sample, sequenced in a study of blood T cell dynamics during melanoma immunotherapy (TCRdb year 2020). The library was built by means of the immunoSEQ multiplex PCR assay. Not all clones reach the TCRdb copy of this immuneACCESS table, which keeps in-frame sequences only. Checked studies attribute under half of the gap to unresolved V genes and leave the rest unexplained. The sample records about 28,000 clones, roughly 84% of which are singletons. 10% to 13% of the sample rests with the top ten. What this sample's time point label stands for: week 3, after first cycle of checkpoint inhibitor. The source material was blood, sampled from a patient treated with checkpoint blockade. These receptors originate from a human donor with melanoma.

The chain combines TRBV29-1 with TRBJ2-1, with a weak D call TRBD1 (6 bases). Trimming took off 1 base at V and 4 bases at J, with 14 bases between the two ends. The germline V gene encodes CDR1 SQVTM and CDR2 ANQGSEA. The CDR3 consists of 15 residues. The CDR3: CSVEGADRTYNEQFF. The CDR3 DNA reads as TGCAGCGTTGAAGGGGCGGACAGAACTTACAATGAGCAGTTCTTC.

This clone was recorded only once. The V gene is TRBV6-6, the J gene TRBJ2-5; D is unresolved. Germline CDR1 and CDR2: MNHNY and SVGAGI (reference sequence). This CDR3 has 13 amino acids. The ends were cut back, 2 bases at V and 5 bases at J, with 9 bases in the middle. This CDR3 is CASSYGPRETQYF. The CDR3 nucleotides are TGTGCCAGCAGTTACGGACCCCGGGAGACCCAGTACTTC.

V gene TRBV28 combines with J gene TRBJ1-2, with 10 nucleotides matching TRBD1. The CDR3 consists of 16 residues. V was pared by 6 bases and J by 3 bases, with 10 bases of the junction left unmatched. Germline CDR1 reads MDHEN; CDR2 reads SYDVKM. The CDR3 coding sequence is TGTGCCAGCAGCCCCCCGGGACAGGGGAGTCACTATGGCTACACCTTC. Translating gives CASSPPGQGSHYGYTF.

The chain recombines TRBV11-2 with TRBJ2-5, with D uncertain. Trimming took off 5 bases at V and 4 bases at J, with 14 bases between the two ends. CDR3 length: 14 residues. Germline V gives CDR1 SGHAT, CDR2 FQNNGV. The CDR3 DNA sequence: TGTGCCAGCAGCCAATGGCCTGAGCGAGAGACCCAGTACTTC. Its protein is CASSQWPERETQYF.

The chain couples TRBV29-1 to TRBJ2-1; 12 bases fit TRBD2. V shed 7 bases and J 12 bases; nucleotides not matched to a gene: 4. The CDR3 has 11 amino acids. Germline V CDR1 and CDR2: SQVTM, ANQGSEA. The CDR3 sequence is CSATSGSMQFF. CDR3 DNA: TGCAGCGCGACTAGCGGGAGTATGCAGTTCTTC.

V is TRBV5-6 and J is TRBJ1-1, with TRBD1 identical over 12 bases. Germline CDR1 SGHDT, CDR2 YYEEEE. With V trimmed by 4 bases and J by 3 bases, 13 bases remained unmatched. This CDR3 contains 18 residues. Here the CDR3 DNA reads TGTGCCAGCAGCGGAGGTATATTCCGGGACAGGGGGCACACTGAAGCTTTCTTT. Translated, it gives CASSGGIFRDRGHTEAFF.

The chain is built from TRBV11-2 and TRBJ2-7; a weak D match, TRBD1 (7 bases). Deletions cut 4 bases from V and 7 bases from J, with 23 bases between. This CDR3 is 16 amino acids long. From germline, CDR1 is SGHAT and CDR2 FQNNGV. CDR3 in DNA: TGTGCCAGCAGCTCACTTCGGAGACAGGGTGCGGGGGAGCAGTACTTC. It codes for CASSSLRRQGAGEQYF.

The chain has TRBV29-1 and TRBJ2-1; TRBD1 matches at 8 bases. The CDR3 is 12 residues long. Trimming removed 6 bases from V and 6 bases from J; junction bases left unmatched: 4. CDR1 is SQVTM and CDR2 is ANQGSEA in the germline V gene. The CDR3 loop reads CSVAGQGNEQFF. The CDR3 coding sequence is TGCAGCGTAGCCGGACAGGGCAATGAGCAGTTCTTC.

The chain uses TRBV6-1 and TRBJ2-5, with 8 bases aligning to TRBD2. Germline CDR1 is MNHNS and CDR2 is SASEGT. After removal of 1 base from V and 5 bases from J, the junction contained 9 bases not matched to a gene. The CDR3 loop spans 16 amino acids. Written as DNA, the CDR3 is TGTGCCAGCAGTGAAGGGTTAGCGGGGCCCCAGGAGACCCAGTACTTC. Protein product: CASSEGLAGPQETQYF.

This clone showed up just a few times. The chain links TRBV6-1 to TRBJ1-2; weak D call: TRBD1 (6 bases). This CDR3 region has 14 residues. Per germline, CDR1 MNHNS and CDR2 SASEGT. Trimming removed 4 bases at V and 4 bases at J, with 13 bases between. The CDR3 region has the DNA TGTGCCAGCAGTGCGGGACAAGGGGCCTATGGCTACACCTTC. Encoded protein: CASSAGQGAYGYTF.